Listed here is a single T cell receptor beta chain. As yet, its antigen is unknown. The CDR3 length is 15 residues. Germline V gene data show CDR1 as SGDLS and CDR2 as YYNGEE. With 1 base removed from V and 2 bases from J, the gap between germline ends came to 11 bases. The data stem from a study of OX40 agonist ivuxolimab in advanced cancers. About the research overall: Enrolled patients in dose escalation had cancers that were hepatocellular carcinoma, melanoma, renal cell or head and neck cancer. Three patients had partial responses: one hepatocellular carcinoma, two cutaneous melanoma. Study outcomes and limitations: Researchers did not determine the expanded peripheral T cells' antigen specificity.

TCRdb keeps only in-frame clones here, not all; method: immunoSEQ multiplex PCR. Found here are approximately 68,000 clones, roughly nine tenths of them singletons; the top ten hold 0.85% to 1%. V gene TRBV9 combines with J gene TRBJ2-3, with D maybe TRBD2 (5 bases). The specimen comprised CD4+ or CD8+ T cells sorted from blood, sampled in a trial of the OX40 agonist ivuxolimab. This clonotype was obtained from an adult with an advanced solid tumor such as melanoma, head and neck, liver or kidney cancer. The CDR3 DNA follows: TGTGCCAGCAGCGTACACGGGGAAACCACAGATACGCAGTATTTT. Residues: CASSVHGETTDTQYF.